These T cell receptor beta chains were read from a single sample in a study of CD8+CD57+ T cells in acquired aplastic anemia. One entry per CDR3 protein results from TCRdb running MiXCR on the reads. Among over 150,000 distinct CDR3 sequences listed, around 40% were seen once. The specimen sequenced was sorted CD4+, CD8+, or CD8+CD57+ T cells (not recorded which) from PBMCs. The receptor set was obtained from a human donor in good health. The CDR3 runs from the conserved cysteine through the conserved F or W. D genes are given only for firm matches. The size field is filled for only some rows; it gives once, few, many or a size class.

clone size | J gene | D gene | V gene | CDR3 protein | CDR3 DNA
NA | TRBJ1-1 | NA | TRBV2 | CAGRRGLNTEAFF | TGTGCCGGAAGAAGGGGACTGAACACTGAAGCTTTCTTT
NA | TRBJ1-2 | TRBD1 | TRBV7-9 | CASSPRTGHGYTF | TGTGCCAGCAGCCCCAGGACAGGGCATGGCTACACCTTC
NA | TRBJ2-7 | NA | TRBV2 | CASRGTESYEQYF | TGTGCCAGTAGAGGGACGGAAAGCTACGAGCAGTACTTC
NA | TRBJ1-2 | TRBD1 | TRBV19 | CASTLDRANYGYTF | TGTGCCAGTACCTTGGACAGGGCTAACTATGGCTACACCTTC
NA | TRBJ1-2 | NA | TRBV13 | CASSSDPREHGYTF | TGTGCCAGCAGCTCGGACCCCAGGGAGCATGGCTACACCTTC
many | TRBJ1-2 | TRBD1 | TRBV19 | CASSRPTGGYGYTF | TGTGCCAGTAGTAGGCCGACAGGGGGATATGGCTACACCTTC
few | TRBJ2-6 | NA | TRBV7-3 | CASSLSAPSGANVLTF | TGTGCCAGCAGCTTATCGGCTCCCTCTGGGGCCAACGTCCTGACTTTC
NA | TRBJ1-3 | NA | TRBV5-1 | CASRRSTDSGNTIYF | TGCGCCAGCAGGAGGTCCACAGACTCTGGAAACACCATATATTTT
many | TRBJ2-2 | NA | TRBV7-2 | CASSLAGFTGELFF | TGTGCCAGCAGCTTAGCGGGGTTCACCGGGGAGCTGTTTTTT
many | TRBJ2-7 | NA | TRBV7-8 | CASSLSVQRYEQYF | TGTGCCAGCAGCTTAAGTGTCCAACGTTACGAGCAGTACTTC
NA | TRBJ2-6 | NA | TRBV9 | CASSVTGTGANVLTF | TGTGCCAGCAGCGTTACAGGGACTGGGGCCAACGTCCTGACTTTC
many | TRBJ1-1 | NA | TRBV6-2/TRBV6-3 | CASSFQGRGTEAFF | TGTGCCAGCAGTTTTCAGGGTCGAGGCACTGAAGCTTTCTTT
few | TRBJ1-1 | NA | TRBV24-1 | CATSDSGVNTEAFF | TGTGCCACCAGTGATTCGGGGGTGAACACTGAAGCTTTCTTT
NA | TRBJ1-1 | NA | TRBV20-1 | CSARDRNTEAFF | TGCAGTGCTAGAGACAGGAACACTGAAGCTTTCTTT
many | TRBJ1-5 | NA | TRBV19 | CASTHLGHNQPQHF | TGTGCCAGTACCCACCTGGGGCACAATCAGCCCCAGCATTTT
many | TRBJ2-7 | NA | TRBV5-5 | CASSLSLGAYEQYF | TGTGCCAGCAGCTTGAGTCTTGGTGCCTACGAGCAGTACTTC
many | TRBJ2-2 | TRBD1 | TRBV7-2 | CASSSLQGGGELFF | TGTGCCAGCAGCTCTTTACAGGGGGGCGGGGAGCTGTTTTTT
many | TRBJ2-3 | NA | TRBV20-1 | CSARAISDTQYF | TGCAGTGCTAGAGCTATTTCAGATACGCAGTATTTT
NA | TRBJ1-4 | TRBD1 | TRBV2 | CASRQTGQGDEKLFF | TGTGCCAGCAGGCAAACGGGACAGGGTGATGAAAAACTGTTTTTT
many | TRBJ2-2 | TRBD1 | TRBV19 | CASRTGLTGELFF | TGTGCCAGTAGGACAGGGCTGACCGGGGAGCTGTTTTTT
many | TRBJ2-7 | TRBD2 | TRBV4-1 | CASSQGRGTSGTYEQYF | TGCGCCAGCAGCCAAGGAAGGGGGACTAGCGGGACCTACGAGCAGTACTTC
NA | TRBJ2-3 | NA | TRBV19 | CASRQYGDTDTQYF | TGTGCCAGTAGACAGTACGGGGACACAGATACGCAGTATTTT
many | TRBJ1-3 | NA | TRBV15 | CATSRVGGSGNTIYF | TGTGCCACCAGCAGAGTCGGGGGCTCTGGAAACACCATATATTTT